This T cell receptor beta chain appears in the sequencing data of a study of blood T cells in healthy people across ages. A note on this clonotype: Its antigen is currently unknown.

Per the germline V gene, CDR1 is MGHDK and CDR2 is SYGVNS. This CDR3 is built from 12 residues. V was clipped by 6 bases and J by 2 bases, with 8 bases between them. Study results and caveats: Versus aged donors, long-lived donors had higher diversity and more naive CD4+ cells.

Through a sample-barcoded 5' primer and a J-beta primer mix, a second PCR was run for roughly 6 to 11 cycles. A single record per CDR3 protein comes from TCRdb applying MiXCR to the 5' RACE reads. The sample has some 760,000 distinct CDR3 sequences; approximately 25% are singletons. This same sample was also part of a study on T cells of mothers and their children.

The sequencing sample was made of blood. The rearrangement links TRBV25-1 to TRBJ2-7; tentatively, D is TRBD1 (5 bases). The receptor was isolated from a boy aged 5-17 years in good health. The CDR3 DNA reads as TGTGCCAGCAGGGAGACAGCCTACGAGCAGTACTTC. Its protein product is CASRETAYEQYF.